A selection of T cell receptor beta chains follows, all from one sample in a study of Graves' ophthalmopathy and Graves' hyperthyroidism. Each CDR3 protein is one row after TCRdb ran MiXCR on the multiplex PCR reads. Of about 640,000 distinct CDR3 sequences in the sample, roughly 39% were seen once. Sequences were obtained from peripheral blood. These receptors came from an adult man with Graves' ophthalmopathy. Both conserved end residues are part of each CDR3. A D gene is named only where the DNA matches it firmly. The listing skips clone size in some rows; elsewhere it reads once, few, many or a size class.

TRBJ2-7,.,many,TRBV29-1,CSVEKGSSYEQYF,TGCAGCGTTGAGAAGGGGAGCTCCTACGAGCAGTACTTC
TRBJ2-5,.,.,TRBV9,CASSPAALQETQYF,TGTGCCAGCTCACCAGCGGCCCTCCAAGAGACCCAGTACTTC
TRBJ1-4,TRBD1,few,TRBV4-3,CASSPGGALNEKLFF,TGCGCCAGCAGCCCAGGGGGGGCGCTGAATGAAAAACTGTTTTTT
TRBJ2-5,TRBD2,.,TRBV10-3,CASSPRLGLASETQYF,TGTGCCAGCAGTCCCCGGCTGGGACTAGCGTCAGAGACCCAGTACTTC
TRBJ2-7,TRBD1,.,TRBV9,CASSARWDRGQDEQYF,TGTGCCAGCAGTGCGCGGTGGGACAGGGGGCAGGACGAGCAGTACTTC
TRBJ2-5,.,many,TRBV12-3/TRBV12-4,CASRDIYQETQYF,TGTGCCAGCAGGGACATATACCAAGAGACCCAGTACTTC
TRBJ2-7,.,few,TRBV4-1,CASSQGGDPYEQYF,TGCGCCAGCAGCCAAGGCGGGGACCCCTACGAGCAGTACTTC
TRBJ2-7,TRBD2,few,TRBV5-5,CASSRGTSGSREQYF,TGTGCCAGCAGCAGAGGGACTAGCGGGAGTAGGGAGCAGTACTTC
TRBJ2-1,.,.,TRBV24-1,CATSDLSRTYEQFF,TGTGCCACCAGTGATTTGTCTCGGACGTATGAGCAGTTCTTC
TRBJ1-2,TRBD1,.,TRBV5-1,CASSFGQGRNYGYTF,TGCGCCAGCAGCTTTGGACAGGGCCGTAACTATGGCTACACCTTC
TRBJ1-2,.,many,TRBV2,CASTKGGYGYTF,TGTGCCAGCACAAAGGGTGGCTATGGCTACACCTTC
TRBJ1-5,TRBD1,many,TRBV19,CASSATGVGNQPQHF,TGTGCCAGTAGTGCTACAGGGGTCGGCAATCAGCCCCAGCATTTT
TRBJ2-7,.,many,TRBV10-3,CAISESAEQHEQYF,TGTGCCATCAGTGAGTCCGCGGAACAGCACGAGCAGTACTTC
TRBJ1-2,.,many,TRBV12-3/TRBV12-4,CASSFRQGDGYTF,TGTGCCAGCAGTTTTAGGCAGGGAGACGGCTACACCTTC
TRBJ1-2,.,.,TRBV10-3,CASSPGALNYGYTF,TGTGCCAGCAGTCCGGGAGCTCTTAACTATGGCTACACCTTC
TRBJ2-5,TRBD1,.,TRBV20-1,CSARGTGTQYF,TGCAGTGCTAGGGGGACAGGGACCCAGTACTTC
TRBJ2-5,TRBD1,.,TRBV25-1,CASSEAVKDREDQETQYF,TGTGCCAGCAGTGAGGCGGTGAAGGACAGGGAGGACCAAGAGACCCAGTACTTC
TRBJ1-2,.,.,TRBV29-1,CSLDATAYGYTF,TGCAGCTTGGATGCAACGGCCTATGGCTACACCTTC
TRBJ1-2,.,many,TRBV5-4,CASSLGAANYGYTF,TGTGCCAGCAGCTTGGGGGCAGCTAACTATGGCTACACCTTC
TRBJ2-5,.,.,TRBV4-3,CASSQRVSEETQYF,TGCGCCAGCAGCCAACGAGTATCGGAGGAGACCCAGTACTTC
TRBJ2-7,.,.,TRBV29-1,CSLSGREKPYEQYF,TGCAGCTTATCTGGCCGGGAGAAGCCCTACGAGCAGTACTTC
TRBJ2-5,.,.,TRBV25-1,CASVALAGIQETQYF,TGTGCCAGCGTTGCTCTAGCAGGGATTCAAGAGACCCAGTACTTC